The entry below gives a single T cell receptor beta chain sequence along with its context. Its antigen remains unidentified. Libraries were prepared by immunoSEQ multiplex PCR; TCRdb keeps only in-frame clonotypes and omits some of them. Here the sample spans about 52,000 clones, 75% to 80% being singletons. The data originate from a study of vaccination effects on CD4 cells after COVID-19. For the study at large: Participants got two doses of BNT162b2 or mRNA-1273 vaccine.

The junction had 7 bases not matched to a gene; V was cut back by 4 bases and J by 0 bases. The CDR3 loop spans 17 amino acids. Germline V lookup: CDR1 MNHEY, CDR2 SMNVEV (reference sequence). Findings of the study overall: Only a few convalescent patients and no early post-infection timepoints featured in the study.

ViraFEST expansion of antigen-specific CD4+ T cells with viral peptide pools preceded sequencing. CD4+ T cell isolation took place after 10 days of culture. Nucleocapsid antibody tests were negative, and the vaccine recipients had no prior SARS-CoV-2 infection. Supplemented with roughly 10 IU/ml IL-2 and 7.5 to 10 ug/ml peptides, fewer than 2.5 million PBMC per well were kept in culture. Half the medium was swapped for IL-2 medium on days 3 and 7. The sample in question was CD4+ T cells from PBMCs cultured with HCoV-OC43 spike peptides, obtained before COVID-19 vaccination. The subset was: HCoV-OC43 spike overlapping peptide pool stimulation. This TCR was sampled from a human donor who received a COVID-19 vaccine. This chain connects TRBV27 to TRBJ1-5, with 9 positions matching TRBD1. The CDR3 sequence: CASSSLGTGYSNQPQHF. The DNA of the CDR3 is TGTGCCAGCAGTTCCCTCGGGACAGGGTATAGCAATCAGCCCCAGCATTTT.